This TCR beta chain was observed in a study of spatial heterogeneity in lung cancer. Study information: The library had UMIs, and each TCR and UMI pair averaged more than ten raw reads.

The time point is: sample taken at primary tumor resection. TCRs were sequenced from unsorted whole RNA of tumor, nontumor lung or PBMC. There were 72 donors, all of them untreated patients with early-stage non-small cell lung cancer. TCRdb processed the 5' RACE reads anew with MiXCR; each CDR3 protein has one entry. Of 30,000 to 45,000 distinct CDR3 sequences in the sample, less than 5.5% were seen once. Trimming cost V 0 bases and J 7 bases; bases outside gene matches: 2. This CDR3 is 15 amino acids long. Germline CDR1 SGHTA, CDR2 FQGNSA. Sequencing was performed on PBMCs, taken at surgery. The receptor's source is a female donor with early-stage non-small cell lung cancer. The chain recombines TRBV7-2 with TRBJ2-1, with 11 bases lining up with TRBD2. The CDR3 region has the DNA TGTGCCAGCAGCTTAGCCGGACTAGCGGGTAATGAGCAGTTCTTC. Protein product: CASSLAGLAGNEQFF.